The T cell receptor (beta chain) under discussion was sequenced for a study of blood T cell repertoires in COVID-19. Looking at the study overall: Collection of acute and convalescent COVID-19 samples took place in the United States, Italy and Spain. PBMCs, B-cell-depleted T cells, or T cells provided the cDNA or gDNA that made up the material.

How the authors handled the data: Reference gene primer amplification yielded estimated nucleated cell counts. The data were produced by immunoSEQ multiplex PCR, yet TCRdb's version contains in-frame clones alone and is incomplete. V and J calls and clone size are copied from that table; D and trimming were computed from the DNA. This repertoire shows some 300,000 clones, around nine tenths found once; its top ten account for 1.3%. CDR1 is KGHDR and CDR2 is SFDVKD in the germline V gene. The CDR3 loop spans 15 amino acids. V lost 4 bases to trimming and J lost 2 bases; unmatched junction nucleotides: 4.

The sequence was collected from a man aged 70-80 years with acute or convalescent COVID-19. This rearrangement joins TRBV24-1 to TRBJ2-3, with TRBD2 matching over 8 bases. Sequences were obtained from peripheral blood. The CDR3, as DNA: TGTGCCACCAGTGACCCTAGCGGGTACACAGATACGCAGTATTTT. The encoded protein is CATSDPSGYTDTQYF.